Listed below are T cell receptor beta chains from one sample, sequenced in a study of shared clonotypes between healthy human individuals. Sequencing used immunoSEQ multiplex PCR; TCRdb keeps in-frame clones, though not all of them. Of about 1,800,000 clones in the sample, about 95% are singletons; the top ten hold more than 0.9%. Sequencing was done on a sample of naive CD8+ T cells sorted from blood. The receptors were sampled from a man aged 18 to 29 in good health. CDR3s include the opening cysteine and the closing phenylalanine or tryptophan. The order of the fields is clone size, J gene, D gene, V gene, CDR3 DNA, CDR3 protein. D genes are given only for firm matches. A clone size is listed for some rows: how often the clone was seen (once, few, many), or a class if it is expanded.

clone_size: -
j_call: TRBJ2-1
d_call: -
v_call: TRBV6-5
cdr3_nt: TGTGCCAGCAGTTACGCGCCCGGGAATGAGCAGTTCTTC
cdr3_aa: CASSYAPGNEQFF

clone_size: -
j_call: TRBJ2-3
d_call: -
v_call: TRBV4-1
cdr3_nt: TGCGCCAGCAGCCAAGAGAGGACAAAGCTTACAGATACGCAGTATTTT
cdr3_aa: CASSQERTKLTDTQYF

clone_size: -
j_call: TRBJ2-5
d_call: -
v_call: TRBV10-3
cdr3_nt: TGTGCCATCAGTGAGTCGCTTACGGGCGAGACCCAGTACTTC
cdr3_aa: CAISESLTGETQYF

clone_size: -
j_call: TRBJ2-3
d_call: TRBD1
v_call: TRBV5-6
cdr3_nt: TGTGCCAGCAGCCAGGGACAGGGGGAACCGCAGTATTTT
cdr3_aa: CASSQGQGEPQYF

clone_size: -
j_call: TRBJ1-1
d_call: -
v_call: TRBV10-3
cdr3_nt: TGTGCCATCAGTGAGAGTTTGGGACAGAACACTGAAGCTTTCTTT
cdr3_aa: CAISESLGQNTEAFF

clone_size: -
j_call: TRBJ2-5
d_call: TRBD2
v_call: TRBV4-3
cdr3_nt: TGCGCCAGCAGCCTCGGAGCGGGAGTGTGGGAGACCCAGTACTTC
cdr3_aa: CASSLGAGVWETQYF

clone_size: -
j_call: TRBJ2-7
d_call: TRBD2
v_call: TRBV30
cdr3_nt: TGTGCCTGGGGGGGTCGGACTAGCGGGTACGAGCAGTACTTC
cdr3_aa: CAWGGRTSGYEQYF

clone_size: few
j_call: TRBJ1-1
d_call: TRBD1
v_call: TRBV7-9
cdr3_nt: TGTGCCAGCAGCTTAGCGGGACAGTTGAACACTGAAGCTTTCTTT
cdr3_aa: CASSLAGQLNTEAFF

clone_size: -
j_call: TRBJ2-7
d_call: -
v_call: TRBV4-1
cdr3_nt: TGCGCCAGCAGCTCCCGGGACGGGTCCTACGAGCAGTACTTC
cdr3_aa: CASSSRDGSYEQYF

clone_size: -
j_call: TRBJ1-6
d_call: -
v_call: TRBV7-9
cdr3_nt: TGTGCCAGCAGCTTAGTTAGCGGGCATCCCTATAATTCACCCCTCCACTTT
cdr3_aa: CASSLVSGHPYNSPLHF

clone_size: -
j_call: TRBJ1-2
d_call: TRBD1
v_call: TRBV7-9
cdr3_nt: TGTGCCAGCAGCGCCCCCGGGACAGCTTATGGCTACACCTTC
cdr3_aa: CASSAPGTAYGYTF

clone_size: -
j_call: TRBJ2-7
d_call: TRBD2
v_call: TRBV10-1
cdr3_nt: TGCGCCAGCAGTAAGCGGGACGGGTCCTACGAGCAGTACTTC
cdr3_aa: CASSKRDGSYEQYF

clone_size: -
j_call: TRBJ1-5
d_call: -
v_call: TRBV4-1
cdr3_nt: TGCGCCAGCAGCCAAGATTTGGGATTAAGCAATCAGCCCCAGCATTTT
cdr3_aa: CASSQDLGLSNQPQHF

clone_size: -
j_call: TRBJ2-2
d_call: -
v_call: TRBV7-6
cdr3_nt: TGTGCCAGCAGCTTAATCCCCGGGGGGCCGGAGCCGGACACCGGGGAGCTGTTTTTT
cdr3_aa: CASSLIPGGPEPDTGELFF

clone_size: -
j_call: TRBJ1-5
d_call: TRBD1
v_call: TRBV30
cdr3_nt: TGTGCCTGGAGTTCGGGACAGGCAAATCAGCCCCAGCATTTT
cdr3_aa: CAWSSGQANQPQHF

clone_size: -
j_call: TRBJ1-4
d_call: -
v_call: TRBV30
cdr3_nt: TGTGCCTGGAGTCCCCAGGGTGGCGAAAAACTGTTTTTT
cdr3_aa: CAWSPQGGEKLFF

clone_size: -
j_call: TRBJ1-5
d_call: -
v_call: TRBV21-1
cdr3_nt: TGTGCCAGCAGGCTGAGCCTAACATTGGCATCATCAGCCCAGCATTTT
cdr3_aa: CASRLSLTLASSAQHF

clone_size: -
j_call: TRBJ2-5
d_call: -
v_call: TRBV18
cdr3_nt: TGTGCCAGCTCACCCCGGACTAACCTCCAAGAGACCCAGTACTTC
cdr3_aa: CASSPRTNLQETQYF

clone_size: -
j_call: TRBJ2-5
d_call: -
v_call: TRBV7-8
cdr3_nt: TGTGCCAGCAGCTTAGCTGGGACCTGTAAAGAGACCCAGTACTTC
cdr3_aa: CASSLAGTCKETQYF

clone_size: -
j_call: TRBJ2-7
d_call: TRBD1
v_call: TRBV7-9
cdr3_nt: TGTGCCAGCAGCTTAGGGACAGGGGGCGAAATCGGGGACGAGCAGTACTTC
cdr3_aa: CASSLGTGGEIGDEQYF

clone_size: -
j_call: TRBJ2-7
d_call: -
v_call: TRBV9
cdr3_nt: TGTGCCAGCAGCGTAGCTAACAGCTTAAGCTCCTACGAGCAGTACTTC
cdr3_aa: CASSVANSLSSYEQYF

clone_size: -
j_call: TRBJ1-4
d_call: -
v_call: TRBV7-9
cdr3_nt: TGTGCCAGCAGCCCTGGGACCGCCGATAGTAATGAGGGACTGTTTTTT
cdr3_aa: CASSPGTADSNEGLFF

clone_size: once
j_call: TRBJ2-1
d_call: TRBD1
v_call: TRBV9
cdr3_nt: TGTGCCAGCAGCGAGACAGGGGGTCTTTCCTACAATGAGCAGTTCTTC
cdr3_aa: CASSETGGLSYNEQFF

clone_size: -
j_call: TRBJ1-1
d_call: TRBD1
v_call: TRBV9
cdr3_nt: TGTGCCAGCAGCCCCTCAGGGGGGATTGAAGCTTTCTTT
cdr3_aa: CASSPSGGIEAFF

clone_size: -
j_call: TRBJ2-7
d_call: TRBD1
v_call: TRBV7-8
cdr3_nt: TGTGCCAGCAGCTTACCCCGGGGCAGGGGGATCCACGAGCAGTACTTC
cdr3_aa: CASSLPRGRGIHEQYF

clone_size: -
j_call: TRBJ2-2
d_call: TRBD2
v_call: TRBV7-8
cdr3_nt: TGTGCCAGCAGCTTAGGGGGTTGGCGGGAGTCTGATACCGGGGAGCTGTTTTTT
cdr3_aa: CASSLGGWRESDTGELFF

clone_size: -
j_call: TRBJ1-2
d_call: -
v_call: TRBV27
cdr3_nt: TGTGCCAGCAGTTTATCCCCCACAGGGTGGCACTATGGCTACACCTTC
cdr3_aa: CASSLSPTGWHYGYTF

clone_size: -
j_call: TRBJ2-7
d_call: -
v_call: TRBV19
cdr3_nt: TGTGCCAGTAGTATCGGGGGTAGCGAGCAGTACTTC
cdr3_aa: CASSIGGSEQYF

clone_size: -
j_call: TRBJ2-7
d_call: TRBD1
v_call: TRBV5-1
cdr3_nt: TGCGCCAGCAGCTTGTTACCCGGGACAGGACTATCCTACGAGCAGTACTTC
cdr3_aa: CASSLLPGTGLSYEQYF

clone_size: -
j_call: TRBJ1-1
d_call: -
v_call: TRBV19
cdr3_nt: TGTGCCAGTAGTATAGGGGAGGGGATGAACACTGAAGCTTTCTTT
cdr3_aa: CASSIGEGMNTEAFF

clone_size: -
j_call: TRBJ2-7
d_call: TRBD1
v_call: TRBV4-1
cdr3_nt: TGCGCCAGCAGCCTACGGACAGGGCCCTACGAGCAGTACTTC
cdr3_aa: CASSLRTGPYEQYF

clone_size: once
j_call: TRBJ2-7
d_call: TRBD2
v_call: TRBV7-9
cdr3_nt: TGTGCCAGCAGTCTAGCGGGGGGCATTAACTACGAGCAGTACTTC
cdr3_aa: CASSLAGGINYEQYF

clone_size: -
j_call: TRBJ2-5
d_call: -
v_call: TRBV27
cdr3_nt: TGTGCCAGCAGTTTAATGTCCCAAGAGACCCAGTACTTC
cdr3_aa: CASSLMSQETQYF

clone_size: -
j_call: TRBJ1-6
d_call: -
v_call: TRBV28
cdr3_nt: TGTGCCAGCAGTTTAAGGGGTGCCGATTCACCCCTCCACTTT
cdr3_aa: CASSLRGADSPLHF

clone_size: -
j_call: TRBJ2-5
d_call: TRBD2
v_call: TRBV2
cdr3_nt: TGTGCCAGCAGTGTTCCGGGACTAGCGGGAGAAGAGACCCAGTACTTC
cdr3_aa: CASSVPGLAGEETQYF

clone_size: -
j_call: TRBJ2-7
d_call: TRBD2
v_call: TRBV7-6
cdr3_nt: TGTGCCAGCAGCTTAGGTTCCGCGGGAGGGTACGAGCAGTACTTC
cdr3_aa: CASSLGSAGGYEQYF

clone_size: -
j_call: TRBJ1-3
d_call: -
v_call: TRBV2
cdr3_nt: TGTGCCAGCAGTGAAGGGTCAGGGTTTGGAAACACCATATATTTT
cdr3_aa: CASSEGSGFGNTIYF

clone_size: few
j_call: TRBJ1-2
d_call: -
v_call: TRBV5-4
cdr3_nt: TGTGCCAGCAGCACCAGGAATAACTATGGCTACACCTTC
cdr3_aa: CASSTRNNYGYTF

clone_size: -
j_call: TRBJ2-2
d_call: -
v_call: TRBV19
cdr3_nt: TGTGCCAGTAGTACCGGGACAACCGGGGAGCTGTTTTTT
cdr3_aa: CASSTGTTGELFF

clone_size: -
j_call: TRBJ2-5
d_call: TRBD1
v_call: TRBV9
cdr3_nt: TGTGCCAGCGGCAGGGGGATCGAAGAGACCCAGTACTTC
cdr3_aa: CASGRGIEETQYF

clone_size: -
j_call: TRBJ2-2
d_call: -
v_call: TRBV9
cdr3_nt: TGTGCCAGCAGCGCTACGGAGGTTGAGAACACCGGGGAGCTGTTTTTT
cdr3_aa: CASSATEVENTGELFF

clone_size: -
j_call: TRBJ2-2
d_call: -
v_call: TRBV5-6
cdr3_nt: TGTGCCAGCAGCTTAGGGTTTCGGCGTCCCCAGAACACCGGGGAGCTGTTTTTT
cdr3_aa: CASSLGFRRPQNTGELFF

clone_size: -
j_call: TRBJ1-1
d_call: TRBD1
v_call: TRBV15
cdr3_nt: TGTGCCACCAGCACAGGGACAGGAATGAACACTGAAGCTTTCTTT
cdr3_aa: CATSTGTGMNTEAFF

clone_size: -
j_call: TRBJ1-1
d_call: -
v_call: TRBV9
cdr3_nt: TGTGCCAGCAGCTCGCCCGGGGCCACTGAAGCTTTCTTT
cdr3_aa: CASSSPGATEAFF

clone_size: once
j_call: TRBJ2-7
d_call: -
v_call: TRBV7-9
cdr3_nt: TGTGCCAGCAGCTTGGACAGTTTAAACGAGCAGTACTTC
cdr3_aa: CASSLDSLNEQYF

clone_size: -
j_call: TRBJ2-5
d_call: TRBD2
v_call: TRBV9
cdr3_nt: TGTGCCAGCAGCGTATCGGGAGGGCAAGAGACCCAGTACTTC
cdr3_aa: CASSVSGGQETQYF

clone_size: -
j_call: TRBJ2-3
d_call: -
v_call: TRBV4-2
cdr3_nt: TGTGCCAGCAGCCAACCAACTCATCTCGTTTCTGGGCCCACAGATACGCAGTATTTT
cdr3_aa: CASSQPTHLVSGPTDTQYF

clone_size: -
j_call: TRBJ2-2
d_call: -
v_call: TRBV5-6
cdr3_nt: TGTGCCAGCAGCTTGATTAGCGCCGGGGAGCTGTTTTTT
cdr3_aa: CASSLISAGELFF

clone_size: -
j_call: TRBJ2-1
d_call: -
v_call: TRBV6-6
cdr3_nt: TGTGCCAGCAGTTACGGTCCAGATGAGCAGTTCTTC
cdr3_aa: CASSYGPDEQFF

clone_size: -
j_call: TRBJ1-1
d_call: -
v_call: TRBV12-5
cdr3_nt: TGTGCTAGTGGTTTCGAGAGGGACACTGAAGCTTTCTTT
cdr3_aa: CASGFERDTEAFF

clone_size: -
j_call: TRBJ2-1
d_call: -
v_call: TRBV19
cdr3_nt: TGTGCCAGTAGTATTTTCGGGGGATACAATGAGCAGTTCTTC
cdr3_aa: CASSIFGGYNEQFF

clone_size: -
j_call: TRBJ1-3
d_call: -
v_call: TRBV2
cdr3_nt: TGTGCCACCCTCCCCAAGGGAAATGGTTCGGGGAGCTCTGGAAACACCATATATTTT
cdr3_aa: CATLPKGNGSGSSGNTIYF

clone_size: once
j_call: TRBJ1-1
d_call: TRBD1
v_call: TRBV7-2
cdr3_nt: TGTGCCAGCAGCTCGACAGGGGGTGGCACTGAAGCTTTCTTT
cdr3_aa: CASSSTGGGTEAFF

clone_size: -
j_call: TRBJ2-3
d_call: -
v_call: TRBV5-1
cdr3_nt: TGCGCCAGCAGCTTGGCCTGGGAAGGGACAGATACGCAGTATTTT
cdr3_aa: CASSLAWEGTDTQYF

clone_size: few
j_call: TRBJ1-2
d_call: -
v_call: TRBV27
cdr3_nt: TGTGCCAGCAGGTCAAGGGAGACCTATGGCTACACCTTC
cdr3_aa: CASRSRETYGYTF

clone_size: once
j_call: TRBJ1-1
d_call: -
v_call: TRBV5-1
cdr3_nt: TGCGCCAGCAGCTTGGTCAGCACTGAAGCTTTCTTT
cdr3_aa: CASSLVSTEAFF

clone_size: -
j_call: TRBJ2-1
d_call: -
v_call: TRBV27
cdr3_nt: TGTGCCAGCAGTTTATCTAGCGGCAACTACAATGAGCAGTTCTTC
cdr3_aa: CASSLSSGNYNEQFF

clone_size: few
j_call: TRBJ2-7
d_call: TRBD2
v_call: TRBV6-1
cdr3_nt: TGTGCCGGTTCCGGGGGGGCGGCCTACGAGCAGTACTTC
cdr3_aa: CAGSGGAAYEQYF

clone_size: -
j_call: TRBJ2-7
d_call: TRBD2
v_call: TRBV2
cdr3_nt: TGTGCCAGCAGTGATGAGACTAGCGGAACCTCCTACGAGCAGTACTTC
cdr3_aa: CASSDETSGTSYEQYF